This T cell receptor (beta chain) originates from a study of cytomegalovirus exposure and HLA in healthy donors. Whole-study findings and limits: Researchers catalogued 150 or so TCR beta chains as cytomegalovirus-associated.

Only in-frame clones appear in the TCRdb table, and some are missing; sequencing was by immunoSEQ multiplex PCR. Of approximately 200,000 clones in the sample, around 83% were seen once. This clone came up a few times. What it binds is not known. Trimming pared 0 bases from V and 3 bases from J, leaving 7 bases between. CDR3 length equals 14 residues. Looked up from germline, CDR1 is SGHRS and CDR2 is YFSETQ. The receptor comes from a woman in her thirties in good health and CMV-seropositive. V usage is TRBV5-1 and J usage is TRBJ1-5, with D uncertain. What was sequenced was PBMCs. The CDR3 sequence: CASSLGVANQPQHF. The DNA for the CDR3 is TGCGCCAGCAGCTTGGGTGTAGCCAATCAGCCCCAGCATTTT. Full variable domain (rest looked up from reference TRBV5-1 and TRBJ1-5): KAGVTQTPRYLIKTRGQQVTLSCSPISGHRSVSWYQQTPGQGLQFLFEYFSETQRNKGNFPGRFSGRQFSNSRSEMNVSTLELGDSALYLCASSLGVANQPQHFGDGTRLSIL.